This is a list of T cell receptor beta chains from one sample in a study of T cells in Graves' hyperthyroidism and ophthalmopathy. TCRdb re-called the multiplex PCR reads with MiXCR, one entry per CDR3 protein. The data hold approximately 400,000 distinct CDR3 sequences, with about 15% observed a single time. The sample comprised blood. These TCRs come from a woman aged 25 to 45 with Graves' hyperthyroidism. CDR3s include the opening cysteine and the closing phenylalanine or tryptophan. The D gene is left open where the match is weak.

TRBJ2-1 | NA | TRBV9 | CASSVGGGGYNEQFF
TRBJ2-3 | TRBD2 | TRBV6-1 | CASSDRLAGAADTQYF
TRBJ2-5 | TRBD2 | TRBV27 | CASSLLTGGLRETQYF
TRBJ2-7 | NA | TRBV9 | CASSVGRFHEQYF
TRBJ2-6 | TRBD1 | TRBV5-1 | CASSWDSSSRANVLTF
TRBJ1-5 | NA | TRBV6-2/TRBV6-3 | CASTFDRDPVTAQHF
TRBJ2-5 | NA | TRBV25-1 | CASSDPGTAQETQYF
TRBJ2-3 | NA | TRBV15 | CATSRDRARGTDTQYF
TRBJ2-3 | NA | TRBV24-1 | CATSNEGFFSTDTQYF
TRBJ1-4 | TRBD1 | TRBV28 | CASSRTGAEKLFF
TRBJ2-1 | TRBD2 | TRBV28 | CASSPPGLAQNEQFF
TRBJ2-7 | TRBD2 | TRBV27 | CASSVTAGTLEQYF
TRBJ2-2 | NA | TRBV19 | CASSISANTGELFF
TRBJ2-7 | TRBD2 | TRBV19 | CASSIGSAGGYEQYF
TRBJ2-7 | NA | TRBV28 | CASSLQSYEQYF
TRBJ1-5 | NA | TRBV2 | CASSESGYSNQPQHF
TRBJ2-3 | NA | TRBV11-3 | CASSSGVPDTQYF
TRBJ2-2 | NA | TRBV7-9 | CASSLGRENTGELFF
TRBJ2-1 | NA | TRBV25-1 | CASSDPTAGLHEQFF
TRBJ1-5 | NA | TRBV2 | CASRQDRYSNQPQHF
TRBJ2-1 | NA | TRBV6-5 | CASSYSRGMSYNEQFF
TRBJ2-1 | NA | TRBV27 | CASSLSLESYNEQFF
TRBJ1-2 | TRBD1 | TRBV28 | CASSFPDRDLYGYTF
TRBJ2-1 | TRBD2 | TRBV20-1 | CSASSGRIGVGEQFF
TRBJ2-1 | TRBD1 | TRBV28 | CASRTGVYNEQFF
TRBJ2-5 | NA | TRBV9 | CASGVSQETQYF
TRBJ1-4 | TRBD1 | TRBV2 | CASSSYRGPGEKLFF
TRBJ2-1 | NA | TRBV12-3/TRBV12-4 | CASSQLGLEQFF
TRBJ1-1 | NA | TRBV28 | CASSFRETDTEAFF
TRBJ2-1 | TRBD2 | TRBV20-1 | CSASLARVGRVYNEQFF
TRBJ2-7 | TRBD2 | TRBV20-1 | CSASSGSYLYEQYF
TRBJ2-6 | TRBD1 | TRBV12-3/TRBV12-4 | CASSLGQGAFGANVLTF
TRBJ2-1 | TRBD1 | TRBV7-3 | CASSLTGGADTQFF
TRBJ2-1 | NA | TRBV12-3/TRBV12-4 | CASSSRNEQFF
TRBJ1-4 | TRBD1 | TRBV5-1 | CASSLDRGLGEKLFF
TRBJ2-1 | TRBD2 | TRBV27 | CASSLRLAGLYNEQFF
TRBJ2-1 | NA | TRBV7-2 | CASSLGGSIYNEQFF